There are many counts of the clone carrying this T cell receptor (beta chain). Antigen unknown. This record comes from a study of identical twins. Findings and limits, study-wide: Weaker excess twin sharing was observed in beta out-of-frame sequences.

TCRdb reprocessed the 5' RACE reads via MiXCR and lists one record per CDR3 protein. The data show some 570,000 distinct CDR3 sequences, with around 24% seen just once and 0.48% held by the top ten. V lost 10 bases and J lost 6; bases outside the gene matches: 14. CDR3 size: 15 residues. Per the germline V gene, CDR1 is MDHEN and CDR2 is SYDVKM. This sample also appeared in a second study, on yellow fever vaccine responses in identical twins.

The specimen was CD4+ T cells sorted from blood. This sequence joins TRBV28 and TRBJ2-1; 8 nucleotides align to TRBD1. The source of this sequence is a woman in her late teens or twenties in good health. CDR3 region: CATLTGRGRGNEQFF. The CDR3 DNA is TGTGCCACCTTAACGGGCAGGGGGCGAGGCAATGAGCAGTTCTTC.